The TCR beta chain under discussion was sequenced for a study of blood T cell repertoires in COVID-19. This clone was counted once. Clones were sequenced by immunoSEQ multiplex PCR, and TCRdb holds only the in-frame ones, with some missing. The profile shows roughly 220,000 clones, roughly 84% of them singletons. This CDR3 contains 17 residues. Trimming at V came to 3 bases and at J to 0 bases, leaving 8 bases not matched to a gene. Germline V gene data show CDR1 as SGDLS and CDR2 as YYNGEE. The J gene is TRBJ1-3, the V gene TRBV9; 8 nucleotides match TRBD1. This sequence was found in a man aged 25 to 40 with active or convalescent COVID-19. The sequencing sample was made of peripheral blood. This chain's CDR3 is CASSGDRGSHSGNTIYF. The DNA for the CDR3 is TGTGCCAGCAGCGGTGACAGGGGCTCGCACTCTGGAAACACCATATATTTT.